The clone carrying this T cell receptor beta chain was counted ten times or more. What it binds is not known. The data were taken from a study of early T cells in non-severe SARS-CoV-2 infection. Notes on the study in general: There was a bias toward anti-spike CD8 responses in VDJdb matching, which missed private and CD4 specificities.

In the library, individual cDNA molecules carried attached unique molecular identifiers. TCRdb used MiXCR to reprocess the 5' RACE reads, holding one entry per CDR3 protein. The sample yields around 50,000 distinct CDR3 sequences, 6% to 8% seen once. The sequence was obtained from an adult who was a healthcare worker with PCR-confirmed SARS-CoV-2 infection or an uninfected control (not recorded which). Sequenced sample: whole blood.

CDR3 in amino acids: CASSRWGEKLFF. The CDR3 DNA reads as TGTGCCAGCAGCCGTTGGGGTGAAAAACTGTTTTTT. The V and J genes are TRBV3-1 and TRBJ1-4; D ambiguous. This CDR3 comprises 12 residues. V lost 4 bases to trimming and J lost 7 bases, with 7 bases between them. CDR1 is LGHDT, CDR2 YNNKEL, per germline (reference sequence).